Here is one T cell receptor beta chain with its context. From germline, CDR1 is SGHRS and CDR2 YFSETQ. The V and J ends lost 0 bases and 4 bases, in that order; junction bases with no gene match: 7. This CDR3 has 17 amino acids. The data stem from a study of response to subunit inactivated influenza vaccine. Each CDR3 protein gets one entry after TCRdb re-called the RT-PCR reads with MiXCR. The sample contains roughly 570,000 distinct CDR3 sequences, around 15% of which appear only once. The sequencing here drew on PBMCs from blood, taken 11 to 12 days after vaccination. The receptor comes from a man in his fifties who received an inactivated influenza vaccine. The V gene is TRBV5-1, the J gene TRBJ1-6; TRBD1 matches 7 bases. This chain's CDR3 is CASSLGPPGQYNSPLHF. CDR3 coding DNA: TGCGCCAGCAGCTTGGGGCCTCCGGGACAGTATAATTCACCCCTCCACTTT.